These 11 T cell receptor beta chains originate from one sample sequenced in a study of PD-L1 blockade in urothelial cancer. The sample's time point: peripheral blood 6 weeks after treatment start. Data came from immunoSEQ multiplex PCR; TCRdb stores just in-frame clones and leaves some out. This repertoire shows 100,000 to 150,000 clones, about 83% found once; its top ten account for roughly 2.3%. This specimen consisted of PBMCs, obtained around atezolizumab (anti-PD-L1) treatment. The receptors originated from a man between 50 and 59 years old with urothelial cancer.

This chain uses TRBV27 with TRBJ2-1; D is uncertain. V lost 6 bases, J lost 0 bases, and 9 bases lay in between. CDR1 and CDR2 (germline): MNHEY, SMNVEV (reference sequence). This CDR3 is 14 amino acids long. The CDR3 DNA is TGTGCCAGCAGCTCGAGCGTCTCCTACAATGAGCAGTTCTTC. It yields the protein CASSSSVSYNEQFF.

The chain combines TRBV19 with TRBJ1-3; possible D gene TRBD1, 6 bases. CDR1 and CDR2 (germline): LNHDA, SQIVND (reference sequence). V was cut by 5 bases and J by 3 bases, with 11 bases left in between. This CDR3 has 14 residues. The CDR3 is CASSGDRSGNTIYF. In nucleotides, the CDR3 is TGTGCCAGTAGTGGTGACAGGAGTGGAAACACCATATATTTT.

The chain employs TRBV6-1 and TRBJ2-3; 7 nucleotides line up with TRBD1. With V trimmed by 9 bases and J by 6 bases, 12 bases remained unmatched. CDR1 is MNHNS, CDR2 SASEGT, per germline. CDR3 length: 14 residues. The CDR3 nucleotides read TGTGCCAGTCACAACAGGGGAGAGTGGGATACGCAGTATTTT. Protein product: CASHNRGEWDTQYF.

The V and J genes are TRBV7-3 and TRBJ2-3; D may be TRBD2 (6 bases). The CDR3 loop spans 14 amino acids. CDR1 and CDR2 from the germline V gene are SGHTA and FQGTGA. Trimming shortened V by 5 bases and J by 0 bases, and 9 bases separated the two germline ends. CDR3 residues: CASSPGLSTDTQYF. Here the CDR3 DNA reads TGTGCCAGCAGCCCGGGACTGAGCACAGATACGCAGTATTTT.

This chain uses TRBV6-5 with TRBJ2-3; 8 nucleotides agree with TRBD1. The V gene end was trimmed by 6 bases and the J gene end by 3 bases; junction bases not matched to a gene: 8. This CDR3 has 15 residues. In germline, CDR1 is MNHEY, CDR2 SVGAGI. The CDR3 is CASRAGGKRTDTQYF. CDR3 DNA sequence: TGTGCCAGCAGAGCAGGGGGCAAGAGGACAGATACGCAGTATTTT.

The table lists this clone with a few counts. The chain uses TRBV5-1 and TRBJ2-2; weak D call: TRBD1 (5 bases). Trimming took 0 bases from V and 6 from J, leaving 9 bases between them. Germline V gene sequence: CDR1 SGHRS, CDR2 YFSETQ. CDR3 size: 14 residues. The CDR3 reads CASSLGGAAGELFF. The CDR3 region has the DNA TGCGCCAGCAGCTTGGGGGGCGCGGCCGGGGAGCTGTTTTTT.

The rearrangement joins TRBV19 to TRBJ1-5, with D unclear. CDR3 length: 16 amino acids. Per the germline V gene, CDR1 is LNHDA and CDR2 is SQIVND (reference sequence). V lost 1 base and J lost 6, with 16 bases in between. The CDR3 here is CASSIGVNGEGQPQHF. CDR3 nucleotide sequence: TGTGCCAGTAGTATAGGGGTTAATGGGGAGGGTCAGCCCCAGCATTTT.

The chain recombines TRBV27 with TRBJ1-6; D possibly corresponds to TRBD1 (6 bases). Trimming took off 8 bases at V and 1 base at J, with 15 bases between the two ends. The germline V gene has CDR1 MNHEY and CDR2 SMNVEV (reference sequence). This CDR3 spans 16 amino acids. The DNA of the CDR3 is TGTGCCAGCGGTATCTTGACAGGTTCCTATAATTCACCCCTCCACTTT. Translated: CASGILTGSYNSPLHF.

CDR3 bases: TGCGCCAGCGGCAAGCGGGAGGGCCTCTACGAGCAGTACTTC. This sequence encodes CASGKREGLYEQYF. V usage is TRBV5-1 and J usage is TRBJ2-7; 10 bases match TRBD2. The germline V gene has CDR1 SGHRS and CDR2 YFSETQ. This CDR3 spans 14 amino acids. V was pared by 7 bases and J by 3 bases, with 7 bases of the junction left unmatched. Full variable domain (missing parts from reference TRBV5-1 and TRBJ2-7): KAGVTQTPRYLIKTRGQQVTLSCSPISGHRSVSWYQQTPGQGLQFLFEYFSETQRNKGNFPGRFSGRQFSNSRSEMNVSTLELGDSALYLCASGKREGLYEQYFGPGTRLTVT.

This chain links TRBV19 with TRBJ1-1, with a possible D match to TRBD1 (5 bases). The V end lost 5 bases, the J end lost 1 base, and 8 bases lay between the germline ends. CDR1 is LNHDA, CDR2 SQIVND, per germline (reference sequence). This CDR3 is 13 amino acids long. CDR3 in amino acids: CASSATENTEAFF. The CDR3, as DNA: TGTGCCAGTAGTGCGACAGAGAACACTGAAGCTTTCTTT.

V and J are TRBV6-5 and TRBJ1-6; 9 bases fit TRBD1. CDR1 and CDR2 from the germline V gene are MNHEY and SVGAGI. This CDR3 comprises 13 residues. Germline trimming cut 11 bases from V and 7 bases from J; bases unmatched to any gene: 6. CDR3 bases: TGTGCCGCTACACAGGGGGCGAATTCACCCCTCCACTTT. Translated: CAATQGANSPLHF.